The rows below give T cell receptor beta chains drawn from one sample of a study of T-cell memory formation after mild COVID-19. MiXCR, applied by TCRdb to the 5' RACE reads, yields one record per CDR3 protein. The table records under 250,000 distinct CDR3 sequences, around 8.8% of them present only once. The sequencing input was PBMCs or a T cell subset sorted from them (not recorded which). The receptor set was obtained from a man aged 18 to 29 who had mild COVID-19 (a few samples of this study predate the infection). Cell type and time point are not known. Both conserved end residues are part of each CDR3. The D gene is left open where the match is weak. Clone size is given for some rows only: seen once, a few or many times, or a class if the clone is expanded.

DNA: TGTGCCAGCAGCTTAGTAGTCGGGTCTGGCGGGGAGCTGTTTTTT; CDR3: CASSLVVGSGGELFF; J: TRBJ2-2; D: NA; size: many; V: TRBV7-2
DNA: TGCAGTGCTAGGGTCGGGGGAAGTAGAGAGACCCAGTACTTC; CDR3: CSARVGGSRETQYF; J: TRBJ2-5; D: NA; size: few; V: TRBV20-1
DNA: TGCGCCACCAGAGCGCGAGGACAGTACACAGATACGCAGTATTTT; CDR3: CATRARGQYTDTQYF; J: TRBJ2-3; D: NA; size: few; V: TRBV5-1
DNA: TGCGCCAGCAGCCAAGACGGGGCGGGGGAAGAGACCCAGTACTTC; CDR3: CASSQDGAGEETQYF; J: TRBJ2-5; D: TRBD2; size: many; V: TRBV4-1
DNA: TGTGCCAGCAGCTCACGGACAGGGGGGAGCGAGCAGTACTTC; CDR3: CASSSRTGGSEQYF; J: TRBJ2-7; D: TRBD1; size: few; V: TRBV12-3/TRBV12-4
DNA: TGTGCCAGCAGTCATGACCGGGCAGGACCCTACGAGCAGTACTTC; CDR3: CASSHDRAGPYEQYF; J: TRBJ2-7; D: NA; size: few; V: TRBV6-2/TRBV6-3
DNA: TGTGCCAACCCGGGACTAGCTTACAATGAGCAGTTCTTC; CDR3: CANPGLAYNEQFF; J: TRBJ2-1; D: TRBD2; size: many; V: TRBV12-3/TRBV12-4
DNA: TGCGCCAGCAGTCGACAGGGGAGCTCCTACGAGCAGTACTTC; CDR3: CASSRQGSSYEQYF; J: TRBJ2-7; D: TRBD1; size: many; V: TRBV5-1
DNA: TGTGCCAGCAGTTACTCGATCGGAGCGGGAGCGAACACTGAAGCTTTCTTT; CDR3: CASSYSIGAGANTEAFF; J: TRBJ1-1; D: NA; size: few; V: TRBV6-5
DNA: TGTGCCAGCAGCGGGTGGGAGACCCAGTACTTC; CDR3: CASSGWETQYF; J: TRBJ2-5; D: NA; size: few; V: TRBV2
DNA: TGTGCCAGCAGCTTAGGAGGGGCTAGCCATATCCAGTACTTC; CDR3: CASSLGGASHIQYF; J: TRBJ2-5; D: NA; size: many; V: TRBV11-3
DNA: TGTGCCAGCAGTGCGGGCGGCTCCTACGAGCAGTACTTC; CDR3: CASSAGGSYEQYF; J: TRBJ2-7; D: NA; size: few; V: TRBV2
DNA: TGTGCCAGCAGCCCCGGGGCAGTCTCAGGCTACACCTTC; CDR3: CASSPGAVSGYTF; J: TRBJ1-2; D: NA; size: NA; V: TRBV9
DNA: TGTGCCACCAGCTCGAGCAGGGGGGTCAATGAGCAGTTCTTC; CDR3: CATSSSRGVNEQFF; J: TRBJ2-1; D: NA; size: few; V: TRBV24-1
DNA: TGTGCCAGCAGCTTAGGTCGGGAGCGGGGTGATGAAAAACTGTTTTTT; CDR3: CASSLGRERGDEKLFF; J: TRBJ1-4; D: NA; size: NA; V: TRBV11-2
DNA: TGCGCCAGCAGCTTGGGCGCGAACACCGGGGAGCTGTTTTTT; CDR3: CASSLGANTGELFF; J: TRBJ2-2; D: NA; size: many; V: TRBV5-1
DNA: TGTGCCAGCAGCGTCGGGGTTCCGCCAGACACTGAAGCTTTCTTT; CDR3: CASSVGVPPDTEAFF; J: TRBJ1-1; D: NA; size: many; V: TRBV7-2
DNA: TGCGCCAGCAGCTTGGGGCCACGGGACGGCCCGACCCAGTACTTC; CDR3: CASSLGPRDGPTQYF; J: TRBJ2-5; D: NA; size: NA; V: TRBV5-1
DNA: TGTGCCAGCAGTTACTCGTCGGTGGCAGGTTATGGCTACACCTTC; CDR3: CASSYSSVAGYGYTF; J: TRBJ1-2; D: NA; size: many; V: TRBV6-5
DNA: TGCGCCAGCAGCCTAAACCCGATAGCGGGGGGCACCTACAATGAGCAGTTCTTC; CDR3: CASSLNPIAGGTYNEQFF; J: TRBJ2-1; D: TRBD2; size: NA; V: TRBV4-3
DNA: TGCAGTGCCCGTTGGGGGGGCAGCACAGATACGCAGTATTTT; CDR3: CSARWGGSTDTQYF; J: TRBJ2-3; D: NA; size: many; V: TRBV20-1
DNA: TGCGCCAGCAGCTTCGGGGGAGGAAACACCATATATTTT; CDR3: CASSFGGGNTIYF; J: TRBJ1-3; D: NA; size: few; V: TRBV5-1
DNA: TGTGCCAGCAGTTTTAGGGGGGGATTGGAGACCCAGTACTTC; CDR3: CASSFRGGLETQYF; J: TRBJ2-5; D: NA; size: NA; V: TRBV28
DNA: TGCGCCAGCAGCTTGGACACGCTTAACTATGGCTACACCTTC; CDR3: CASSLDTLNYGYTF; J: TRBJ1-2; D: NA; size: many; V: TRBV5-1
DNA: TGTGCCAGCAATGGTGGGTTCCCAGATACGCAGTATTTT; CDR3: CASNGGFPDTQYF; J: TRBJ2-3; D: NA; size: NA; V: TRBV2
DNA: TGTGCCAGCAGCCAAGCCCCGAAGACCACTAATGAAAAACTGTTTTTT; CDR3: CASSQAPKTTNEKLFF; J: TRBJ1-4; D: NA; size: many; V: TRBV7-2
DNA: TGTGCCAGCAGCCGCCTCCGAGCGGGGGGACTACATCGGCGAGATACGCAGTATTTT; CDR3: CASSRLRAGGLHRRDTQYF; J: TRBJ2-3; D: TRBD2; size: few; V: TRBV3-1